Each of the 23 T cell receptor beta chains below was sequenced from the same sample in a study of Tregs in tolerant kidney transplant recipients. Profiled with immunoSEQ multiplex PCR; TCRdb holds only in-frame clones, not every one. Among some 90,000 clones listed, roughly nine tenths were seen once. Sequences were obtained from CD8+ T cells from blood. The receptors originated from a human donor in good health.

The chain is built from TRBV27 and TRBJ2-7, with TRBD1 matching over 9 bases. Germline V CDR1 and CDR2: MNHEY, SMNVEV (reference sequence). J gave up 3 bases and V 0 bases, and 6 bases lay outside the gene matches. CDR3 length equals 16 residues. CDR3 in DNA: TGTGCCAGCAGTTTATCCTCTGGGACAGGGATCTACGAGCAGTACTTC. The encoded protein is CASSLSSGTGIYEQYF.

This chain connects TRBV7-3 to TRBJ2-3; possible D gene TRBD2, 7 bases. V lost 4 bases and J 0 bases, leaving 11 bases between the germline ends. This CDR3 comprises 15 residues. The germline V gene has CDR1 SGHTA and CDR2 FQGTGA. CDR3 coding DNA: TGTGCCAGCAGCTACCGGGGGGCTAGCACAGATACGCAGTATTTT. Residues: CASSYRGASTDTQYF.

The genes are TRBV19 and TRBJ2-7; perhaps D is TRBD1 or TRBD2 (5 bases each). The V gene lost 6 bases and the J gene lost 12 bases, with 21 bases spanning the gap. Germline assignment: CDR1 LNHDA and CDR2 SQIVND (reference sequence). The CDR3 consists of 13 residues. CDR3 sequence reads: CASSLKYLGDLYF. CDR3 nucleotide sequence: TGTGCCAGTAGCCTCAAGTACTTGGGGGACCTGTACTTC. Combining the CDR3 with reference TRBV19 and TRBJ2-7 gives the whole variable domain DGGITQSPKYLFRKEGQNVTLSCEQNLNHDAMYWYRQDPGQGLRLIYYSQIVNDFQKGDIAEGYSVSREKKESFPLTVTSAQKNPTAFYLCASSLKYLGDLYFGPGTRLTVT.

This chain links TRBV20-1 with TRBJ2-7; D is unresolved. The V gene's germline CDR1 is DFQATT and CDR2 SNEGSKA (reference sequence). The CDR3 covers 10 residues. With 3 bases removed from V and 4 bases from J, the gap between germline ends came to 4 bases. The CDR3 DNA reads TGCAGTGCTAGCGGTTACGAGCAGTACTTC. This sequence encodes CSASGYEQYF.

J is TRBJ2-5 and V is TRBV5-4; D is possibly TRBD2 (6 bases). Trimming removed 2 bases from V and 3 bases from J, with 8 bases in between. There are 13 residues in the CDR3. Germline V lookup: CDR1 SGHNT, CDR2 YYREEE (reference sequence). The CDR3 bases are TGTGCCAGCAGCTTTTCGGGGGAAGAGACCCAGTACTTC. As protein: CASSFSGEETQYF.

The chain recombines TRBV7-6 with TRBJ1-4, with 7 nucleotides matching TRBD1. Trimming cost V 5 bases and J 8 bases; bases outside gene matches: 8. Germline V gene data show CDR1 as SGHVS and CDR2 as FNYEAQ. The CDR3 length is 14 residues. CDR3 amino acids: CASSERTGGEKLFF. For the CDR3, the DNA is TGTGCCAGCAGCGAAAGGACAGGTGGGGAAAAACTGTTTTTT.

This chain links TRBV7-9 with TRBJ2-5; possible D gene TRBD2, 6 bases. Judging by the DNA end, TRBJ2-7 fits better; the J call may be wrong. The CDR3 has 16 residues. Germline V gives CDR1 SEHNR, CDR2 FQNEAQ (reference sequence). CDR3 in DNA: TGTGCCAGCAGCTTAGGACGGGGGAACACTGTCTACGAGCAGTACTTC. This sequence encodes CASSLGRGNTVYEQYF.

The gene calls are TRBV4-1 and TRBJ2-5; D unresolved. Trimming removed 3 bases at V and 4 bases at J, with 18 bases between. Germline V CDR1 and CDR2: MGHRA, YSYEKL. The CDR3 spans 16 residues. The CDR3 protein is CASSHLQVVTAETQYF. The DNA of the CDR3 is TGCGCCAGCAGCCACCTCCAAGTGGTTACGGCAGAGACCCAGTACTTC.

In DNA form, the CDR3 reads TGCGCCAGCAGCCTTTTAGCGTTCCCAGATACGCAGTATTTT. Its translation is CASSLLAFPDTQYF. This chain uses TRBV10-2 with TRBJ2-3, with D maybe TRBD2 (5 bases). This CDR3 spans 14 amino acids. Trimming removed 6 bases at V and 4 bases at J, with 14 bases between. From germline, CDR1 is WSHSY and CDR2 SAAADI.

This chain links TRBV19 with TRBJ2-4, with TRBD1 matching 7 bases. V shed 3 bases and J 7 bases; nucleotides not matched to a gene: 9. The CDR3 sequence is 15 residues long. CDR1 is LNHDA, CDR2 SQIVND, per germline (reference sequence). The CDR3 reads CASSIRQGSRNIQYF. The CDR3 DNA sequence: TGTGCCAGTAGTATCCGACAGGGAAGTCGTAACATTCAGTACTTC.

This clone occurred a few times. The CDR3 here is CASSFWGLSGELFF. CDR3 DNA sequence: TGTGCCAGCAGTTTTTGGGGGCTGAGCGGGGAGCTGTTTTTT. The V call is TRBV27, the J call TRBJ2-2; D might be TRBD1 (6 bases). This CDR3 has 14 residues. The V gene lost 3 bases and the J gene lost 7 bases, with 12 bases spanning the gap. In germline, CDR1 is MNHEY, CDR2 SMNVEV (reference sequence).

This clone came up a few times. The V and J genes are TRBV27 and TRBJ1-6; D gene unclear. Germline CDR1 reads MNHEY; CDR2 reads SMNVEV (reference sequence). CDR3 length: 14 residues. Trimming cost V 1 base and J 6 bases, with 7 bases left between them. Here the CDR3 reads CASSLYPTNSPLHF. The CDR3, as DNA: TGTGCCAGCAGTTTATACCCGACTAATTCACCCCTCCACTTT.

In this sample, this clone turned up a few times. The rearrangement joins TRBV29-1 to TRBJ2-1; the D call may be TRBD1 or TRBD2 (5 bases each). The V end lost 2 bases, the J end lost 7 bases, and 15 bases lay between the germline ends. The CDR3 loop spans 14 amino acids. Germline V gives CDR1 SQVTM, CDR2 ANQGSEA. The CDR3 DNA sequence: TGCAGCGTTGAACGAGATATTGGGGGAAATGAGCAGTTCTTC. The encoded protein is CSVERDIGGNEQFF.

J is TRBJ2-5 and V is TRBV7-9, with 8 bases fitting TRBD1. With 3 bases clipped from V and 7 bases from J, the junction kept 10 bases outside the gene matches. From germline, CDR1 is SEHNR and CDR2 FQNEAQ (reference sequence). The CDR3 covers 15 residues. CDR3 sequence (DNA): TGTGCCAGCAGCTTCTTTACAGGGGGAGTACGGACCCAGTACTTC. It specifies CASSFFTGGVRTQYF.

The chain carries TRBV27 and TRBJ2-7; D perhaps matches TRBD1 (6 bases). Germline V CDR1 and CDR2: MNHEY, SMNVEV (reference sequence). CDR3 length: 14 amino acids. With 2 bases removed from V and 4 bases from J, the gap between germline ends came to 12 bases. CDR3 sequence (DNA): TGTGCCAGCAGTTTAGCCGGGACACCTTACGAGCAGTACTTC. It codes for CASSLAGTPYEQYF.

This chain joins TRBV5-6 and TRBJ2-7; D unresolved. Germline assignment: CDR1 SGHDT and CDR2 YYEEEE. The V gene lost 4 bases and the J gene lost 2 bases, with 16 bases spanning the gap. CDR3 length equals 15 residues. The CDR3 protein is CASSRGPMDTYEQYF. The CDR3 DNA reads TGTGCCAGCAGCCGAGGACCAATGGATACCTACGAGCAGTACTTC.

This clone has only one observation. The CDR3 sequence is CASSQEAGGPYNEQFF. CDR3 nucleotides: TGCGCCAGCAGCCAAGAGGCGGGGGGCCCCTACAATGAGCAGTTCTTC. The V and J genes are TRBV4-1 and TRBJ2-1, with 8 bases matching TRBD2. V shed 0 bases and J 2 bases; nucleotides not matched to a gene: 3. The V gene's germline CDR1 is MGHRA and CDR2 YSYEKL. The CDR3 extends over 16 amino acids.

V gene TRBV13 combines with J gene TRBJ1-4, with D maybe TRBD1 (6 bases). V dropped 4 bases and J dropped 4 bases, with 13 bases sitting between them. Germline V CDR1 and CDR2: PRHDT, FYEKMQ (reference sequence). The CDR3 is 15 residues long. The CDR3 loop reads CASSSQRTDNEKLFF. In DNA form, the CDR3 reads TGTGCCAGCAGCTCGCAAAGGACAGATAATGAAAAACTGTTTTTT.

The chain employs TRBV27 and TRBJ2-7; D ambiguous. This CDR3 is 14 amino acids long. Deletions cut 2 bases from V and 4 bases from J, with 12 bases between. In germline, CDR1 is MNHEY, CDR2 SMNVEV (reference sequence). The CDR3 region has the DNA TGTGCCAGCAGTTTAGGAAGGATAAGTTACGAGCAGTACTTC. Translated, it gives CASSLGRISYEQYF.

The chain combines TRBV10-2 with TRBJ1-5, with 8 bases that match TRBD1. The CDR3 covers 14 residues. Germline CDR1 WSHSY, CDR2 SAAADI. With V trimmed by 2 bases and J by 5 bases, 2 bases remained unmatched. The CDR3 region is CASSEPDRDQPQHF. The CDR3 DNA reads as TGCGCCAGCAGTGAGCCGGACAGGGATCAGCCCCAGCATTTT.

V and J are TRBV5-1 and TRBJ2-7; 7 bases map to TRBD1. The CDR3 is made up of 15 amino acids. In germline, CDR1 is SGHRS, CDR2 YFSETQ. V lost 3 bases to trimming and J lost 1 base; unmatched junction nucleotides: 7. CDR3 protein: CASSWRQGSSYEQYF. The CDR3 bases are TGCGCCAGCAGCTGGCGACAGGGTTCGTCCTACGAGCAGTACTTC.

The chain joins TRBV4-1 to TRBJ2-1; 8 bases fit TRBD2. V lost 4 bases and J lost 7; bases outside the gene matches: 3. CDR1 and CDR2 (germline): MGHRA, YSYEKL. The CDR3 loop spans 13 amino acids. The CDR3 here is CASSPGGGNEQFF. The CDR3 DNA reads as TGCGCCAGCAGCCCGGGGGGGGGTAATGAGCAGTTCTTC.

The gene calls are TRBV19 and TRBJ1-1; TRBD1 aligns across 7 bases. Trimming removed 11 bases from V and 6 bases from J; junction bases left unmatched: 6. The CDR3 runs to 11 residues. The germline V gene encodes CDR1 LNHDA and CDR2 SQIVND (reference sequence). The CDR3 spells CAVRGGAEAFF. CDR3 coding DNA: TGTGCCGTCAGGGGGGGTGCTGAAGCTTTCTTT.